The next 28 T cell receptor beta chains were all read from a single sample in a study of beta chain features in type 1 diabetes. Study-level results: All four CD4+ subsets from Type 1 diabetes patients carried moderately but significantly shorter TCRB CDR3s.

Of the isolated RNA, all was reverse transcribed, and so the sequenced material was expressed TCRB transcripts. Clones were read by immunoSEQ multiplex PCR, and TCRdb kept only the in-frame ones, dropping some. Here the sample spans roughly 50,000 clones, 52% being singletons. Their antigen targets remain unknown. The sequenced sample was Tregs from blood. These receptors came from a woman in her thirties or forties with type 1 diabetes.

This chain joins TRBV27 and TRBJ2-2; 9 nucleotides align to TRBD1. This CDR3 is built from 15 residues. The germline CDR1 and CDR2 sequences are MNHEY and SMNVEV (reference sequence). J was trimmed by 7 bases and V by 8 bases; bases with no gene match: 11. The CDR3 region has the DNA TGTGCCAGCTTCCCGGGACAGGGTTTTCGCGGGGAGCTGTTTTTT. Translated: CASFPGQGFRGELFF.

This chain links TRBV4-3 with TRBJ1-1; D possibly corresponds to TRBD1 (5 bases). V was pared by 0 bases and J by 5 bases, with 13 bases between. Germline V gives CDR1 LGHNA, CDR2 YSLEER. CDR3 length: 15 amino acids. The CDR3 spells CASSQEGQGGTEAFF. The CDR3, as DNA: TGCGCCAGCAGCCAAGAGGGTCAGGGAGGAACTGAAGCTTTCTTT.

The table lists this clone with a few counts. The J gene is TRBJ1-5, the V gene TRBV2; the D gene is possibly TRBD1 (6 bases). The CDR3 extends over 13 amino acids. The V gene lost 8 bases and the J gene lost 6 bases, with 14 bases spanning the gap. From germline, CDR1 is SNHLY and CDR2 FYNNEI. The CDR3 region is CASGGGDAQPQHF. DNA of the CDR3: TGTGCCAGCGGAGGGGGGGACGCTCAGCCCCAGCATTTT.

This clone was seen a handful of times. CDR3 in DNA: TGTGCCAGTAGTGCGACCACAGGGGGCACTGAAGCTTTCTTT. It is translated as CASSATTGGTEAFF. V is TRBV19 and J is TRBJ1-1, with TRBD1 matching 8 bases. The V gene's germline CDR1 is LNHDA and CDR2 SQIVND (reference sequence). The CDR3 spans 14 residues. The trim removed 5 bases at V and 4 bases at J, leaving 6 bases unmatched. The variable domain in full, with the rest retrieved from reference TRBV19 and TRBJ1-1, is DGGITQSPKYLFRKEGQNVTLSCEQNLNHDAMYWYRQDPGQGLRLIYYSQIVNDFQKGDIAEGYSVSREKKESFPLTVTSAQKNPTAFYLCASSATTGGTEAFFGQGTRLTVV.

The gene calls are TRBV6-5 and TRBJ1-2; a possible D gene is TRBD1 (6 bases). CDR1 is MNHEY and CDR2 is SVGAGI in the germline V gene. The V end was cut by 7 bases, the J end by 2 bases, with 17 bases between. CDR3 length: 15 residues. CDR3 nucleotide sequence: TGTGCCAGCATATTACGGGCAGGGGACAACTATGGCTACACCTTC. It codes for CASILRAGDNYGYTF.

V and J are TRBV6-1 and TRBJ2-1; the match to TRBD1 covers 9 bases. CDR3 length equals 15 residues. V shed 4 bases and J 3 bases; nucleotides not matched to a gene: 4. The germline gives CDR1 MNHNS, CDR2 SASEGT. The CDR3 reads CASSARGQGYNEQFF. CDR3 in DNA: TGTGCCAGCAGTGCGAGGGGACAGGGCTACAATGAGCAGTTCTTC.

Details on this clone: At one end, the junction sequence differs from germline, possibly due to a read error. V is TRBV4-3 and J is TRBJ2-2; TRBD1 aligns across 7 bases. This CDR3 has 13 residues. The germline CDR1 and CDR2 sequences are LGHNA and YSLEER. CDR3 sequence: CAGSQQGTGELFF. The CDR3 DNA is TGCGCCGGCAGCCAACAGGGGACCGGGGAGCTGTTTTTT.

The chain combines TRBV5-1 with TRBJ2-7, with 14 bases that match TRBD2. The trim removed 4 bases at V and 0 bases at J, leaving 3 bases unmatched. The CDR3 has 16 amino acids. In germline, CDR1 is SGHRS, CDR2 YFSETQ. DNA for the CDR3: TGCGCCAGCAGCCGGGGACTAGCGGGGGCCTCCTACGAGCAGTACTTC. The encoded protein is CASSRGLAGASYEQYF.

V gene TRBV13 combines with J gene TRBJ2-1; weak D call: TRBD2 (6 bases). Trimming removed 3 bases from V and 5 bases from J, with 11 bases in between. CDR1 is PRHDT and CDR2 is FYEKMQ in the germline V gene (reference sequence). The CDR3 has 14 amino acids. CDR3: CASSLRDFNNEQFF. CDR3 DNA sequence: TGTGCCAGCAGCTTGCGGGACTTCAACAATGAGCAGTTCTTC.

Regarding this clone: This CDR3 is also generated by other DNA sequences in the sample. V and J are TRBV7-9 and TRBJ1-5; D is possibly TRBD1 (5 bases). The ends were cut back, 5 bases at V and 1 base at J, with 9 bases in the middle. This CDR3 is 14 amino acids long. Per germline, CDR1 SEHNR and CDR2 FQNEAQ (reference sequence). The CDR3 here is CASSPGGSNQPQHF. The CDR3 region has the DNA TGTGCCAGCAGCCCCGGGGGGAGCAATCAGCCCCAGCATTTT.

This chain joins TRBV6-1 and TRBJ2-7, with 10 bases that match TRBD1. V trimming: 5 bases; J trimming: 7 bases; junction bases outside the gene matches: 8. CDR3 length equals 14 residues. The germline V gene has CDR1 MNHNS and CDR2 SASEGT. CDR3 amino acids: CASSPGTGVGEQYF. Here the CDR3 DNA reads TGTGCCAGCAGTCCCGGGACAGGGGTTGGAGAGCAGTACTTC.

The chain is built from TRBV5-1 and TRBJ1-2; unclear D gene. The ends were cut back, 4 bases at V and 3 bases at J, with 10 bases in the middle. Germline loops: CDR1 SGHRS, CDR2 YFSETQ. CDR3 size: 13 residues. The DNA for the CDR3 is TGCGCCAGCAGCGTAGAGGGCGACTATGGCTACACCTTC. Amino acid sequence: CASSVEGDYGYTF.

This chain uses TRBV4-2 with TRBJ1-1, with D possibly matching TRBD1 (6 bases). The CDR3 is 15 residues long. Germline V CDR1 and CDR2: LGHNA, YNFKEQ. V lost 1 base to trimming and J lost 7 bases, with 16 bases between them. Written as DNA, the CDR3 is TGTGCCAGCAGCCAAGCAGAACAGGGTTTGAGTGAAGCTTTCTTT. It specifies CASSQAEQGLSEAFF.

This clone was recorded once. V gene TRBV5-1 combines with J gene TRBJ1-4; no reliable D call. The germline V gene has CDR1 SGHRS and CDR2 YFSETQ. The CDR3 covers 13 residues. The V end was cut by 4 bases, the J end by 7 bases, with 11 bases between. The CDR3 coding sequence is TGCGCCAGCAGCCGTGAGGGTAGTGAAAAACTGTTTTTT. Translation: CASSREGSEKLFF.

The rearrangement links TRBV5-1 to TRBJ2-7; the D gene is possibly TRBD2 (7 bases). The CDR3 is 13 amino acids. V lost 2 bases and J lost 5, with 11 bases in between. Germline CDR1 reads SGHRS; CDR2 reads YFSETQ. CDR3 region: CASSLVGGDEQYF. DNA for the CDR3: TGCGCCAGCAGCTTAGTAGGGGGGGACGAGCAGTACTTC.

This sequence joins TRBV16 and TRBJ1-5; D call uncertain. CDR1 is KGHSY and CDR2 is FQNENV in the germline V gene. The length of the CDR3 is 17 residues. Deletions cut 1 base from V and 0 bases from J, with 13 bases between. The CDR3 coding sequence is TGTGCCAGCAGCCAATATGGGCAGTTCTATAGCAATCAGCCCCAGCATTTT. This translates into CASSQYGQFYSNQPQHF.

This clone was seen once. This chain uses TRBV5-1 with TRBJ2-5; TRBD1 matches at 9 bases. The DNA end is a closer match to TRBJ2-7, so the J assignment may be wrong. Looked up from germline, CDR1 is SGHRS and CDR2 is YFSETQ. The CDR3 totals 14 residues. The CDR3 loop is CASGRGDRAYEQYF. The CDR3 DNA reads as TGCGCCAGCGGAAGGGGGGACAGGGCCTACGAGCAGTACTTC.

The chain couples TRBV5-1 to TRBJ2-2; maybe TRBD1 (6 bases). V lost 4 bases and J lost 1, with 14 bases in between. Germline CDR1 and CDR2: SGHRS and YFSETQ. This CDR3 is built from 16 residues. The DNA of the CDR3 is TGCGCCAGCAGCGCCCAGACAGGTTTGAACACCGGGGAGCTGTTTTTT. Its protein is CASSAQTGLNTGELFF.

This clone was seen a few times. V is TRBV11-2 and J is TRBJ2-3, with 8 positions matching TRBD2. Unmatched junction bases numbered 9, after V lost 5 bases and J lost 5 bases. Germline values: CDR1 SGHAT, CDR2 FQNNGV. The CDR3 has 15 residues. CDR3 nucleotides: TGTGCCAGCAGCCGGGACGGGGGGGAGGGAGATACGCAGTATTTT. Translation gives CASSRDGGEGDTQYF.

The genes are TRBV5-1 and TRBJ2-5, with D maybe TRBD2 (6 bases). CDR3 size: 12 residues. Trimming cost V 7 bases and J 2 bases, with 9 bases left between them. Germline V gives CDR1 SGHRS, CDR2 YFSETQ. The chain's CDR3 is CASGRGQETQYF. DNA of the CDR3: TGCGCCAGCGGGCGGGGACAAGAGACCCAGTACTTC.

This clone has more than one count but fewer than ten. The chain couples TRBV29-1 to TRBJ2-3, with a weak D call TRBD1 (7 bases). Trimming pared 4 bases from V and 4 bases from J, leaving 18 bases between. This CDR3 is built from 15 residues. Germline lookup yields CDR1 SQVTM and CDR2 ANQGSEA. CDR3 DNA sequence: TGCAGCGTTGGGGAGGTCAGGGGGATTTCAGATACGCAGTATTTT. It is translated as CSVGEVRGISDTQYF.

The chain joins TRBV18 to TRBJ2-7; tentative D call: TRBD2 (6 bases). Germline lookup yields CDR1 KGHSH and CDR2 LQKENI. The CDR3 spans 15 residues. V was cut by 1 base and J by 2 bases, with 12 bases left in between. CDR3 in amino acids: CASSPRSGEAYEQYF. CDR3 nucleotide sequence: TGTGCCAGCTCACCACGTTCCGGGGAGGCCTACGAGCAGTACTTC.

This clone was recorded a few times. CDR3 DNA: TGTGCCAGCTCACCACTCGGGCCAGGAGGAGGCACTGAAGCTTTCTTT. Translating it yields CASSPLGPGGGTEAFF. The rearrangement joins TRBV18 to TRBJ1-1, with no clear D. The CDR3 sequence is 16 residues long. The germline gives CDR1 KGHSH, CDR2 LQKENI. With 1 base removed from V and 4 bases from J, the gap between germline ends came to 16 bases.

The chain has TRBV5-5 and TRBJ1-1; no firm D call. CDR3 length: 14 residues. V gave up 1 base and J gave up 4 bases, with 11 bases separating them. Germline CDR1 SGHKS, CDR2 YYEKEE (reference sequence). CDR3 protein: CASSLTSEITEAFF. In nucleotides, the CDR3 is TGTGCCAGCAGCTTGACTTCTGAGATCACTGAAGCTTTCTTT.

In its sample, this clone was seen a few times. This CDR3 is CASSLPSDRVEQYF. CDR3 DNA: TGTGCCAGCAGTTTACCCTCAGACAGGGTCGAGCAGTACTTC. The V and J genes are TRBV28 and TRBJ2-7, with 7 bases aligning to TRBD1. Per germline, CDR1 MDHEN and CDR2 SYDVKM. The trim removed 2 bases at V and 6 bases at J, leaving 7 bases unmatched. This CDR3 spans 14 amino acids.

The J gene is TRBJ1-1, the V gene TRBV7-2; TRBD1 matches 8 bases. The CDR3 covers 15 residues. From germline, CDR1 is SGHTA and CDR2 FQGNSA. Germline trimming cut 5 bases from V and 7 bases from J; bases unmatched to any gene: 12. The CDR3 DNA reads as TGTGCCAGCAGCCCACAAACAGGGGGTATAGGTGAAGCTTTCTTT. Its translation: CASSPQTGGIGEAFF.

This clone has only a few counts. This sequence joins TRBV18 and TRBJ1-3; D unclear. In germline, CDR1 is KGHSH, CDR2 LQKENI. The CDR3 spans 14 residues. V lost 3 bases and J 2 bases, leaving 8 bases between the germline ends. CDR3: CASSPGSTGNTIYF. The CDR3 coding sequence is TGTGCCAGCTCACCGGGGAGTACTGGAAACACCATATATTTT. The whole variable domain, remainder taken from reference TRBV18 and TRBJ1-3, is NAGVMQNPRHLVRRRGQEARLRCSPMKGHSHVYWYRQLPEEGLKFMVYLQKENIIDESGMPKERFSAEFPKEGPSILRIQQVVRGDSAAYFCASSPGSTGNTIYFGEGSWLTVV.

The rearrangement uses TRBV2 and TRBJ2-3; a weak D match, TRBD1 (5 bases). This CDR3 is 15 amino acids long. Trimming removed 4 bases at V and 2 bases at J, with 13 bases between. The germline CDR1 and CDR2 sequences are SNHLY and FYNNEI. CDR3 residues: CASSVRQGFTDTQYF. The CDR3 nucleotides are TGTGCCAGCAGTGTTCGGCAGGGATTCACAGATACGCAGTATTTT. The entire variable domain, with the rest obtained from reference TRBV2 and TRBJ2-3, is as follows: EPEVTQTPSHQVTQMGQEVILRCVPISNHLYFYWYRQILGQKVEFLVSFYNNEISEKSEIFDDQFSVERPDGSNFTLKIRSTKLEDSAMYFCASSVRQGFTDTQYFGPGTRLTVL.